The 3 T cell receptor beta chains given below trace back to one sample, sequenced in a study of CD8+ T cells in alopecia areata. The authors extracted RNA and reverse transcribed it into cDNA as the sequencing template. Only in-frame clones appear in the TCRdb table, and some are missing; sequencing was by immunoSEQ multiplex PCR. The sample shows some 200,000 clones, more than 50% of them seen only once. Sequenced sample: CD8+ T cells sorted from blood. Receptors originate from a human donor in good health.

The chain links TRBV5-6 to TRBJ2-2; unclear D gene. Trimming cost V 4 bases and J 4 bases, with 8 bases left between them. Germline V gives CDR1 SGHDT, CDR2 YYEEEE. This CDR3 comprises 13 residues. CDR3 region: CASSKQPTGELFF. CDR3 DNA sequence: TGTGCCAGCAGCAAACAGCCCACCGGGGAGCTGTTTTTT.

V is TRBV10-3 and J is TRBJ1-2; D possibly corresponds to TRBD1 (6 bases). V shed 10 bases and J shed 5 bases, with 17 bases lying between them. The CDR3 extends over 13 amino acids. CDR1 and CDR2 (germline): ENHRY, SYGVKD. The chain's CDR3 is CATQGIGGYGYTF. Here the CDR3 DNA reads TGTGCCACCCAGGGGATCGGTGGTTATGGCTACACCTTC.

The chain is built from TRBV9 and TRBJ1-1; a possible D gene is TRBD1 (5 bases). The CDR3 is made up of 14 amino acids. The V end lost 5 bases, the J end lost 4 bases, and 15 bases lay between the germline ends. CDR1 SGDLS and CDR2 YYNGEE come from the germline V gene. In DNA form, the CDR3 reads TGTGCCAGCAGTGACAAGAGGGGTAGCACTGAAGCTTTCTTT. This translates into CASSDKRGSTEAFF.